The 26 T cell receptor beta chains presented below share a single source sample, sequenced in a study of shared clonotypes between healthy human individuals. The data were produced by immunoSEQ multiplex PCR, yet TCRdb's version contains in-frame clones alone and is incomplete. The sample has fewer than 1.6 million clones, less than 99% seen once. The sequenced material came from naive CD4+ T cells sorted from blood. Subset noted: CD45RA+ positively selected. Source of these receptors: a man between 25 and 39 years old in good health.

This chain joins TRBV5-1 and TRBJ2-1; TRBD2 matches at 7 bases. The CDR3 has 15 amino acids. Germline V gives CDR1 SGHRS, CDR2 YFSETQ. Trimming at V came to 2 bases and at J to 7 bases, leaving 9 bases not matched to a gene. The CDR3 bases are TGCGCCAGCAGCTTCGGACTAGGGACCAGAAATGAGCAGTTCTTC. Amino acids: CASSFGLGTRNEQFF. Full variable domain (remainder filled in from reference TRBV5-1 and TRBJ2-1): KAGVTQTPRYLIKTRGQQVTLSCSPISGHRSVSWYQQTPGQGLQFLFEYFSETQRNKGNFPGRFSGRQFSNSRSEMNVSTLELGDSALYLCASSFGLGTRNEQFFGPGTRLTVL.

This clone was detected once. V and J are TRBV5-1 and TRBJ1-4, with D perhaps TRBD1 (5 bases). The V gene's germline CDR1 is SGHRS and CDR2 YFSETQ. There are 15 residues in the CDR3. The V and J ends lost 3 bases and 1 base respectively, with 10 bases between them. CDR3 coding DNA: TGCGCCAGCAGCTCAGGGTCCTTAACTAATGAAAAACTGTTTTTT. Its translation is CASSSGSLTNEKLFF.

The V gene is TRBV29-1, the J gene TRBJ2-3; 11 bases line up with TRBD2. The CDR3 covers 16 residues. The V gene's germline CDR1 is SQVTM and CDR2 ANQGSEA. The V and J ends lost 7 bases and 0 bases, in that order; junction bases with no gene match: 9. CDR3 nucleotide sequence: TGCAGCGGGACTAGCGGGTTGCGTACAAGCACAGATACGCAGTATTTT. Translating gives CSGTSGLRTSTDTQYF.

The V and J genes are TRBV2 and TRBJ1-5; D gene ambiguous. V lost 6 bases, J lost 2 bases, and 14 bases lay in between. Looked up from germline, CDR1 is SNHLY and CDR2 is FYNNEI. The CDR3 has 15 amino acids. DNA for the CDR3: TGTGCCAGCAGCGCCGACGGGTTGGGCAATCAGCCCCAGCATTTT. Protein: CASSADGLGNQPQHF.

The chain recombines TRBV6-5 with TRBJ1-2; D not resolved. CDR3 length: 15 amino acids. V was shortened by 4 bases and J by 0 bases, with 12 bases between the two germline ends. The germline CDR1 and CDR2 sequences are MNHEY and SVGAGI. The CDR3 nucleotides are TGTGCCAGCAGTTGGAGAGGACGGACTAACTATGGCTACACCTTC. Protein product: CASSWRGRTNYGYTF.

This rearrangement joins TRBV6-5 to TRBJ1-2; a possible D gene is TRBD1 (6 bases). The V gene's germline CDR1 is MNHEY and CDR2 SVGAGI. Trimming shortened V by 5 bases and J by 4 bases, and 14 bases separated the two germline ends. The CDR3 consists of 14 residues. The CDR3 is CASSPHQGIYGYTF. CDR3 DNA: TGTGCCAGCAGTCCGCACCAGGGGATCTATGGCTACACCTTC.

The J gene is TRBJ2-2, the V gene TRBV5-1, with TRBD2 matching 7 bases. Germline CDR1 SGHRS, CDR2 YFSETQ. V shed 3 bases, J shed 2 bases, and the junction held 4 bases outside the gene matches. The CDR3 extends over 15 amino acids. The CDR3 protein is CASSSGLFNTGELFF. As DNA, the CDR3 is TGCGCCAGCAGCTCGGGACTATTTAACACCGGGGAGCTGTTTTTT.

CDR3 nucleotide sequence: TGTGCCAGCAGCTGGACAGGGTTCCCCGGGGAGCTGTTTTTT. It specifies CASSWTGFPGELFF. This chain links TRBV7-9 with TRBJ2-2, with 8 bases identical to TRBD1. The CDR3 loop spans 14 amino acids. Germline loops: CDR1 SEHNR, CDR2 FQNEAQ (reference sequence). V gave up 4 bases and J gave up 6 bases; unmatched junction bases: 4.

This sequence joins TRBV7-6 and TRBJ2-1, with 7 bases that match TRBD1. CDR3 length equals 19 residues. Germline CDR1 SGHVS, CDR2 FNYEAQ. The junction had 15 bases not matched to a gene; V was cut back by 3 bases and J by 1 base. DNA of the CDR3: TGTGCCAGCAGCTTTTCAGTCGCGGAATGGGGACAGTCCTACAATGAGCAGTTCTTC. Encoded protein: CASSFSVAEWGQSYNEQFF.

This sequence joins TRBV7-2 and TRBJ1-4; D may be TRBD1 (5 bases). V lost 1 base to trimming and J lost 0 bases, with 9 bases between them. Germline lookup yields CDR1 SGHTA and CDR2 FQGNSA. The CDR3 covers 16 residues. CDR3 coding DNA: TGTGCCAGCAGCTTAGACAGGAGTGCAACTAATGAAAAACTGTTTTTT. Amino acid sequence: CASSLDRSATNEKLFF.

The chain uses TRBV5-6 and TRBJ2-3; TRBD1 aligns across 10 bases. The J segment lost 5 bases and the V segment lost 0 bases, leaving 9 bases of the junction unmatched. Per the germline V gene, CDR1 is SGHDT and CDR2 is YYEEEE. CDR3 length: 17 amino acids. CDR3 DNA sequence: TGTGCCAGCAGCTTGGCTATGACAGGGGGCTTTGGAGATACGCAGTATTTT. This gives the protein CASSLAMTGGFGDTQYF.

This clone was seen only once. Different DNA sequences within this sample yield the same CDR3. CDR3 coding DNA: TGTGCCAGCAGCTTAGTCAGTGAAAAACTGTTTTTT. The encoded protein is CASSLVSEKLFF. The chain couples TRBV7-2 to TRBJ1-4; D is ambiguous. CDR3 length: 12 amino acids. The V gene's germline CDR1 is SGHTA and CDR2 FQGNSA. Trimming took off 1 base at V and 7 bases at J, with 4 bases between the two ends.

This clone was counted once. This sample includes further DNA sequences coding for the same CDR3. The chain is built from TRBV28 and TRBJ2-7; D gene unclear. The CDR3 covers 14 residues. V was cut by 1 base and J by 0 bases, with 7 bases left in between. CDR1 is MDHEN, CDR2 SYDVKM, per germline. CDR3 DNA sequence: TGTGCCAGCAGTTTATCGCGTAGCTCCTACGAGCAGTACTTC. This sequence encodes CASSLSRSSYEQYF.

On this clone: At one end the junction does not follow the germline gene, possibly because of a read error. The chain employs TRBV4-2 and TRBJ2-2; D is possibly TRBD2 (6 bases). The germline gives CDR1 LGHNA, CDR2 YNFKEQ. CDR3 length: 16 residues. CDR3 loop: CASSKEETRVPGELFF. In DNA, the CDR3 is TGTGCCAGCAGCAAAGAGGAGACTAGAGTACCCGGGGAGCTGTTTTTT.

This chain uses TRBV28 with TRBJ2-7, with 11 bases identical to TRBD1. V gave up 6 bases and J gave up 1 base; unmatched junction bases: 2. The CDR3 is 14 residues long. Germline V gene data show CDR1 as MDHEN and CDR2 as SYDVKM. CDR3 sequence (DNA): TGTGCCAGCAGGGGGACAGGGGGATCCTACGAGCAGTACTTC. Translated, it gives CASRGTGGSYEQYF.

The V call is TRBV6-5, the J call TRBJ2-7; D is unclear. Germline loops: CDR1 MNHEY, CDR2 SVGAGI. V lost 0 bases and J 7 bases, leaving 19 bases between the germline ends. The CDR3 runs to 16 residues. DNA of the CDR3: TGTGCCAGCAGTTACTCGCGGACGACCCGTTTAAGGGAGCAGTACTTC. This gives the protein CASSYSRTTRLREQYF.

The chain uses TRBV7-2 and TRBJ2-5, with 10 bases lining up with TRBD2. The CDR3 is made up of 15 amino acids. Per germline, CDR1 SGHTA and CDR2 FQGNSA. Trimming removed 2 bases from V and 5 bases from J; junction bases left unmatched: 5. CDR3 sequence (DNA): TGTGCCAGCAGCTTAACTAGCGGGAAGGGCGAGACCCAGTACTTC. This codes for CASSLTSGKGETQYF.

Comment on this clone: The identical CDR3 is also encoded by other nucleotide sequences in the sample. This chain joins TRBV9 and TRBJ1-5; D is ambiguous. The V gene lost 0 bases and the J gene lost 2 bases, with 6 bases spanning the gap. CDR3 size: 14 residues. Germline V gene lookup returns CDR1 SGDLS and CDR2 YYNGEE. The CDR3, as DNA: TGTGCCAGCAGCGTAGGGGGAGGCAATCAGCCCCAGCATTTT. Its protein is CASSVGGGNQPQHF.

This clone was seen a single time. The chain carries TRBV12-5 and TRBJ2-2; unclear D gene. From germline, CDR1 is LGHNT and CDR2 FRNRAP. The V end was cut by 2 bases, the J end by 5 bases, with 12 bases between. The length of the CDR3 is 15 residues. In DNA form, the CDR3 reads TGTGCTAGTGGTTTGACACACCAGTCTACCGGGGAGCTGTTTTTT. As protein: CASGLTHQSTGELFF.

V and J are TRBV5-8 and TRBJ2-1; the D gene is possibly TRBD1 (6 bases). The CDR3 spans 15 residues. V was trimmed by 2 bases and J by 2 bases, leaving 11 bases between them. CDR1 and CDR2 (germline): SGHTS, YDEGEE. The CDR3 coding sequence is TGTGCCAGCAGCTTAAAAGGACAGACCTACAATGAGCAGTTCTTC. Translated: CASSLKGQTYNEQFF.

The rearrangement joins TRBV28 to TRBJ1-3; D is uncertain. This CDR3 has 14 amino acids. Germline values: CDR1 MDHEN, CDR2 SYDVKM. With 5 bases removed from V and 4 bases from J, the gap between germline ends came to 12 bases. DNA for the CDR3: TGTGCCAGCAGTCCCCCAGAGTCCGGAAACACCATATATTTT. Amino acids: CASSPPESGNTIYF.

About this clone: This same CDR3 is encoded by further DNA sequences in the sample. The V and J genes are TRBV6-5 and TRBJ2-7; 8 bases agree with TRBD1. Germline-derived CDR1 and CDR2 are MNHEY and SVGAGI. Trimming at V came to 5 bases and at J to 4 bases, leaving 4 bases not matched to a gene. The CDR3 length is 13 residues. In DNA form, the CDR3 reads TGTGCCAGCAGTCGGACAGGGAGGTACGAGCAGTACTTC. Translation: CASSRTGRYEQYF.

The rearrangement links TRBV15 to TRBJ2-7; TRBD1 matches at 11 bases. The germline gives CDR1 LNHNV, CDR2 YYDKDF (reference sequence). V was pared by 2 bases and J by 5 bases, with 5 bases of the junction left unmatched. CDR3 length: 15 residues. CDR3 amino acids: CATSRSRDRGDEQYF. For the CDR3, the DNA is TGTGCCACCAGCAGATCCCGGGACAGGGGGGACGAGCAGTACTTC.

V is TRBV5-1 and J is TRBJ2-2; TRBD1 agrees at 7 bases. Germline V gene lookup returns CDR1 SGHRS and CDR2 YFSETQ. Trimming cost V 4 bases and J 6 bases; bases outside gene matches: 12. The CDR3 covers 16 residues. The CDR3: CASSRTDRVLAGELFF. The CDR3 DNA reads TGCGCCAGCAGCAGGACCGACAGGGTGCTGGCCGGGGAGCTGTTTTTT.

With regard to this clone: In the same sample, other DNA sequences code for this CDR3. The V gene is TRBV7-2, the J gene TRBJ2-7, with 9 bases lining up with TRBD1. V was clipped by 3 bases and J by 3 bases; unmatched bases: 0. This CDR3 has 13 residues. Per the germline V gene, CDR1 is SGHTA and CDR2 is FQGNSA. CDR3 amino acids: CASSLDRGYEQYF. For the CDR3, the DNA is TGTGCCAGCAGCTTGGACAGGGGCTACGAGCAGTACTTC.

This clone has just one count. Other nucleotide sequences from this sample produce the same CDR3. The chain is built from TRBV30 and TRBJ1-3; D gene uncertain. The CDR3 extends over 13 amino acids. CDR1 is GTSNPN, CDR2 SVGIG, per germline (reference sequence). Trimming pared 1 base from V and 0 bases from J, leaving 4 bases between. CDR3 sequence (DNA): TGTGCCTGGAGTGGGGGCTCTGGAAACACCATATATTTT. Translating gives CAWSGGSGNTIYF.